This T cell receptor beta chain appears in the sequencing data of a study of blood T cells in healthy people across ages. Germline values: CDR1 SGHTA, CDR2 FQGNSA. This CDR3 has 16 amino acids. Through a sample-barcoded 5' primer and a J-beta primer mix, a second PCR was run for about 7 to 12 cycles. TCRdb reanalysed the 5' RACE reads using MiXCR and keeps one entry per CDR3 protein. The sample contains about 620,000 distinct CDR3 sequences, around 20% of which appear only once. Overall study findings and caveats: Unsorted PBMCs blocked a conclusive comparison of naive and antigen-experienced cells. Older age went with lower TCR beta diversity per million T cells, in a roughly linear way.

The table lists this clonotype with a few counts. Its antigen is unidentified. The source is a man aged 65-85 years in good health. The chain is built from TRBV7-2 and TRBJ2-1, with a possible D match to TRBD1 (7 bases). With the DNA end fitting TRBJ2-7 better, the J assignment may be wrong. The sequenced material came from blood. CDR3 sequence: CASSLVRGALSYEQYF. The CDR3, as DNA: TGTGCCAGCAGCCTCGTCAGGGGGGCCCTTTCCTACGAGCAGTACTTC.